Shown below are 22 T cell receptor beta chains from a single sample sequenced in a study of cytotoxic CD8 clonotypes in ibrutinib-treated CLL. TCRdb's table, derived via immunoSEQ multiplex PCR, lists solely in-frame clones and lacks some. This sample has some 310,000 clones, with around four fifths found just once. The sample in question was PBMCs, obtained before ibrutinib treatment. These receptors all come from a human donor with chronic lymphocytic leukemia.

The V gene is TRBV6-1, the J gene TRBJ1-4, with a tentative D call TRBD1 (6 bases). The germline CDR1 and CDR2 sequences are MNHNS and SASEGT. This CDR3 is built from 14 residues. Trimming left V 2 bases short and J 5 bases short, with 9 bases between. This CDR3 reads CASSESGENEKLFF. The CDR3 DNA reads TGTGCCAGCAGTGAATCAGGGGAAAATGAAAAACTGTTTTTT.

The CDR3 DNA reads TGCAGCGTTGAGGCAGCCTACACTGAAGCTTTCTTT. It is translated as CSVEAAYTEAFF. V usage is TRBV29-1 and J usage is TRBJ1-1, with unresolved D. The germline V and J ends were trimmed by 3 bases and 3 bases, with 8 bases remaining between them. The CDR3 sequence is 12 residues long. The germline gives CDR1 SQVTM, CDR2 ANQGSEA.

The chain combines TRBV4-2 with TRBJ1-4; TRBD1 agrees at 7 bases. V was clipped by 1 base and J by 5 bases; unmatched bases: 10. The CDR3 sequence is 17 residues long. In germline, CDR1 is LGHNA, CDR2 YNFKEQ. CDR3 residues: CASSQGVRQGQNEKLFF. The CDR3 coding sequence is TGTGCCAGCAGCCAAGGGGTCCGACAGGGCCAGAATGAAAAACTGTTTTTT.

The chain uses TRBV28 and TRBJ2-7; D remains ambiguous. Germline V gene data show CDR1 as MDHEN and CDR2 as SYDVKM. Trimming removed 7 bases at V and 5 bases at J, with 9 bases between. This CDR3 contains 11 residues. CDR3 DNA sequence: TGTGCCAGCAATATTCGGCACGAGCAGTACTTC. This sequence encodes CASNIRHEQYF.

This rearrangement joins TRBV18 to TRBJ1-1; D not certain. Germline CDR1 KGHSH, CDR2 LQKENI. Trimming stripped 2 bases from V and 1 base from J, with 5 bases between. The CDR3 length is 13 residues. CDR3 residues: CASSPLGNTEAFF. The CDR3 DNA reads TGTGCCAGCTCACCATTGGGGAACACTGAAGCTTTCTTT.

The chain couples TRBV4-1 to TRBJ1-3; D not certain. This CDR3 spans 16 amino acids. Germline V CDR1 and CDR2: MGHRA, YSYEKL. The V and J ends lost 4 bases and 9 bases respectively, with 22 bases between them. Here the CDR3 reads CASSLDRSGASGTIYF. The CDR3 bases are TGCGCCAGCAGCCTGGATAGGTCGGGAGCGAGTGGCACCATATATTTT.

This sequence joins TRBV15 and TRBJ2-2, with D possibly TRBD1 on 5 matching bases. Looked up from germline, CDR1 is LNHNV and CDR2 is YYDKDF (reference sequence). The CDR3 loop spans 16 amino acids. The V end was cut by 0 bases, the J end by 0 bases, with 8 bases between. The CDR3 nucleotides are TGTGCCACCAGCAGAGAAGGGGCCCCGAACACCGGGGAGCTGTTTTTT. Residues: CATSREGAPNTGELFF. Looking up the rest from reference TRBV15 and TRBJ2-2 gives the full variable domain: DAMVIQNPRYQVTQFGKPVTLSCSQTLNHNVMYWYQQKSSQAPKLLFHYYDKDFNNEADTPDNFQSRRPNTSFCFLDIRSPGLGDTAMYLCATSREGAPNTGELFFGEGSRLTVL.

This chain links TRBV27 with TRBJ2-5; no reliable D call. This CDR3 spans 14 amino acids. The V and J ends lost 5 bases and 4 bases respectively, with 14 bases between them. The germline V gene has CDR1 MNHEY and CDR2 SMNVEV (reference sequence). CDR3 region: CASSATPSRETQYF. DNA of the CDR3: TGTGCCAGCAGTGCCACCCCCTCCAGAGAGACCCAGTACTTC.

The table lists this clone with a few counts. The chain combines TRBV29-1 with TRBJ2-7; D not certain. With 0 bases removed from V and 1 base from J, the gap between germline ends came to 7 bases. The CDR3 is 13 amino acids. Germline CDR1 reads SQVTM; CDR2 reads ANQGSEA. This CDR3 is CSVEDVYSYEQYF. CDR3 coding DNA: TGCAGCGTTGAAGACGTCTATTCCTACGAGCAGTACTTC.

The J gene is TRBJ1-5, the V gene TRBV7-2; possible D gene TRBD1, 5 bases. Germline CDR1 and CDR2: SGHTA and FQGNSA. The CDR3 extends over 12 amino acids. V dropped 4 bases and J dropped 6 bases, with 7 bases sitting between them. The CDR3 loop reads CASSYDSQPQHF. In DNA form, the CDR3 reads TGTGCCAGCAGCTACGACAGTCAGCCCCAGCATTTT.

The genes are TRBV25-1 and TRBJ1-1; 8 positions match TRBD1. Looked up from germline, CDR1 is MGHDK and CDR2 is SYGVNS. This CDR3 region has 13 residues. Trimming took 4 bases from V and 7 from J; bases not matched to a gene: 5. The CDR3 DNA is TGTGCCAGCAGTGGCTACAGGGGGGGTGAAGCTTTCTTT. It codes for CASSGYRGGEAFF.

The chain's CDR3 is CASSLFVRSSYEQYF. CDR3 DNA: TGTGCCAGCAGCTTATTTGTCAGAAGCTCCTACGAGCAGTACTTC. The chain recombines TRBV7-2 with TRBJ2-7; no definite D call. Germline loops: CDR1 SGHTA, CDR2 FQGNSA. With 2 bases removed from V and 0 bases from J, the gap between germline ends came to 11 bases. This CDR3 spans 15 amino acids.

This clone was found a few times. The chain combines TRBV4-3 with TRBJ2-7; TRBD2 might be the D (6 bases). The germline V and J ends were trimmed by 2 bases and 2 bases, with 13 bases remaining between them. The CDR3 contains 15 residues. Germline V CDR1 and CDR2: LGHNA, YSLEER. This CDR3 reads CASSQQEGPAYEQYF. The CDR3 coding sequence is TGCGCCAGCAGCCAACAGGAGGGCCCAGCCTACGAGCAGTACTTC.

The genes are TRBV20-1 and TRBJ2-5; TRBD2 aligns across 7 bases. CDR1 and CDR2 (germline): DFQATT, SNEGSKA (reference sequence). V lost 3 bases, J lost 5 bases, and 0 bases stayed unmatched. The CDR3 contains 11 residues. CDR3 nucleotide sequence: TGCAGTGCTAGCGGGAGGGAGACCCAGTACTTC. The encoded protein is CSASGRETQYF.

This chain connects TRBV30 to TRBJ2-1; 10 nucleotides align to TRBD1. This CDR3 comprises 15 residues. Unmatched junction bases numbered 7, after V lost 0 bases and J lost 8 bases. Looked up from germline, CDR1 is GTSNPN and CDR2 is SVGIG (reference sequence). The CDR3 nucleotides read TGTGCCTGGAGTGTAAGGGACAGGGGTTTTGATGAGCAGTTCTTC. Translated: CAWSVRDRGFDEQFF.

This clone was seen more than once but under ten times. The chain employs TRBV27 and TRBJ1-1; D remains ambiguous. This CDR3 region has 13 residues. Per the germline V gene, CDR1 is MNHEY and CDR2 is SMNVEV (reference sequence). Between the trimmed V and J ends, which lost 4 bases and 2 bases, there was a span of 8 bases. CDR3 sequence reads: CASSSSENTEAFF. The CDR3 DNA is TGTGCCAGCAGTTCTTCAGAAAACACTGAAGCTTTCTTT.

This chain joins TRBV7-2 and TRBJ2-5, with 7 bases matching TRBD2. CDR3 length: 14 amino acids. V lost 5 bases to trimming and J lost 8 bases; unmatched junction nucleotides: 11. Germline V gene lookup returns CDR1 SGHTA and CDR2 FQGNSA. CDR3: CASSRPGRGDTQYF. The CDR3 DNA is TGTGCCAGCAGCCGCCCGGGGAGGGGAGATACCCAGTACTTC.

This clone occurred once. The V gene is TRBV5-1, the J gene TRBJ2-7; a possible D gene is TRBD1 (6 bases). V lost 4 bases and J 1 base, leaving 15 bases between the germline ends. The CDR3 totals 15 residues. In germline, CDR1 is SGHRS, CDR2 YFSETQ. CDR3 in DNA: TGCGCCAGCAGCCCGGACAGCACTTCATCCTACGAGCAGTACTTC. Amino acids: CASSPDSTSSYEQYF.

This clone came up once. The J gene is TRBJ2-1, the V gene TRBV9; D may be TRBD1 (5 bases). The length of the CDR3 is 15 residues. Germline V lookup: CDR1 SGDLS, CDR2 YYNGEE. V was pared by 3 bases and J by 4 bases, with 14 bases between. The CDR3 sequence is CASSGEPQEYNEQFF. CDR3 nucleotides: TGTGCCAGCAGCGGAGAACCACAGGAGTACAATGAGCAGTTCTTC.

The genes are TRBV5-1 and TRBJ2-7, with D perhaps matching TRBD1 or TRBD2 (5 bases each). The CDR3 runs to 15 residues. Germline loops: CDR1 SGHRS, CDR2 YFSETQ. Trimming shortened V by 3 bases and J by 2 bases, and 15 bases separated the two germline ends. CDR3 in DNA: TGCGCCAGCAGCTGGGGTAGGGACGGAGCCTACGAGCAGTACTTC. This gives the protein CASSWGRDGAYEQYF.

Note on this clone: This specimen includes other DNA sequences encoding the same CDR3. The chain uses TRBV9 and TRBJ2-3; no firm D call. Trimming left V 0 bases short and J 0 bases short, with 2 bases between. This CDR3 contains 13 residues. The germline V gene encodes CDR1 SGDLS and CDR2 YYNGEE. CDR3 nucleotide sequence: TGTGCCAGCAGCGTAGCTAGCACAGATACGCAGTATTTT. It translates to CASSVASTDTQYF.

The genes are TRBV5-1 and TRBJ1-5; TRBD1 matches at 10 bases. The CDR3 covers 14 residues. The ends lost 5 bases at V and 7 bases at J; junction bases unmatched: 6. Germline CDR1 and CDR2: SGHRS and YFSETQ. For the CDR3, the DNA is TGCGCCAGCAGTATGACAGGGGGCGAACAGCCCCAGCATTTT. Amino acid sequence: CASSMTGGEQPQHF.